These 8 T cell receptor beta chains originate from one sample sequenced in a study of blood T cell repertoires in COVID-19. TCRdb keeps only in-frame clones here, not all; method: immunoSEQ multiplex PCR. The sample comprises 110,000 or so clones, around 81% of which are singletons, and less than 45% rests with the top ten. Source material: peripheral blood. Receptors were obtained from a man at least 80 years old with acute or convalescent COVID-19.

This clone was seen once. This chain links TRBV12-5 with TRBJ1-2, with a possible D match to TRBD1 (5 bases). This CDR3 is built from 13 residues. V lost 0 bases to trimming and J lost 8 bases, with 10 bases between them. The germline gives CDR1 LGHNT, CDR2 FRNRAP. CDR3 sequence reads: CASGLVGEGGYTF. In DNA form, the CDR3 reads TGTGCTAGTGGTTTGGTAGGGGAGGGAGGCTACACCTTC.

J is TRBJ2-5 and V is TRBV7-9; 8 bases agree with TRBD2. V lost 1 base to trimming and J lost 4 bases; unmatched junction nucleotides: 5. CDR1 SEHNR and CDR2 FQNEAQ come from the germline V gene (reference sequence). The CDR3 runs 15 residues. The CDR3 nucleotides are TGTGCCAGCAGCTTAGGGGGACTAGTCTCAGAGACCCAGTACTTC. It encodes CASSLGGLVSETQYF.

This clone was counted once. The V and J genes are TRBV6-2 or TRBV6-3 and TRBJ1-5; 8 positions match TRBD1. Germline lookup yields CDR1 MNHEY and CDR2 SVGEGT. The CDR3 is 20 residues long. The V segment lost 2 bases and the J segment 0 bases; nucleotides outside the gene matches: 15. The CDR3: CASSYRLGQGASYSNQPQHF. CDR3 sequence (DNA): TGTGCCAGCAGTTACAGACTGGGGCAGGGGGCCTCCTATAGCAATCAGCCCCAGCATTTT.

The chain uses TRBV5-1 and TRBJ2-2; 7 bases fit TRBD2. The germline V gene has CDR1 SGHRS and CDR2 YFSETQ. This CDR3 is 15 amino acids long. The J segment lost 0 bases and the V segment lost 4 bases, leaving 3 bases of the junction unmatched. The CDR3 bases are TGCGCCAGCAGCACTAGCGCTGCGAACACCGGGGAGCTGTTTTTT. Its protein is CASSTSAANTGELFF. Supplemented by reference TRBV5-1 and TRBJ2-2, the full variable domain reads KAGVTQTPRYLIKTRGQQVTLSCSPISGHRSVSWYQQTPGQGLQFLFEYFSETQRNKGNFPGRFSGRQFSNSRSEMNVSTLELGDSALYLCASSTSAANTGELFFGEGSRLTVL.

This clone appeared a single time. J is TRBJ1-1 and V is TRBV6-2 or TRBV6-3, with TRBD1 matching 7 bases. V was clipped by 6 bases and J by 6 bases; unmatched bases: 10. The CDR3 contains 14 residues. Per the germline V gene, CDR1 is MNHEY and CDR2 is SVGEGT. CDR3 in amino acids: CASSPVNRGAEAFF. CDR3 coding DNA: TGTGCCAGCAGCCCGGTTAACAGGGGCGCTGAAGCTTTCTTT.

The chain has TRBV7-3 and TRBJ2-2; perhaps TRBD1 as D (7 bases). The CDR3 length is 15 residues. The germline V gene has CDR1 SGHTA and CDR2 FQGTGA. V was trimmed by 0 bases and J by 4 bases, leaving 9 bases between them. The CDR3 DNA sequence: TGTGCCAGCAGCTTAACCCAGGGGGGCACCGGGGAGCTGTTTTTT. Amino acids: CASSLTQGGTGELFF.

In its sample, this clone was seen once. This chain uses TRBV19 with TRBJ1-6; tentatively, D is TRBD1 (5 bases). CDR3 length: 17 amino acids. CDR1 and CDR2 (germline): LNHDA, SQIVND (reference sequence). Trimming cost V 5 bases and J 8 bases, with 22 bases left between them. The CDR3 region is CASSLLTRTSRDSPLHF. The DNA for the CDR3 is TGTGCCAGTAGTCTACTTACGCGGACATCCCGGGATTCACCCCTCCACTTT. The full variable domain, its missing parts supplied by reference TRBV19 and TRBJ1-6, is DGGITQSPKYLFRKEGQNVTLSCEQNLNHDAMYWYRQDPGQGLRLIYYSQIVNDFQKGDIAEGYSVSREKKESFPLTVTSAQKNPTAFYLCASSLLTRTSRDSPLHFGNGTRLTVT.

The chain recombines TRBV19 with TRBJ1-2; 8 bases match TRBD1. Germline V gene lookup returns CDR1 LNHDA and CDR2 SQIVND (reference sequence). This CDR3 comprises 14 residues. After removal of 8 bases from V and 8 bases from J, the junction contained 13 bases not matched to a gene. This chain's CDR3 is CASGVTGGRSGYTF. Here the CDR3 DNA reads TGTGCCAGTGGGGTCACAGGGGGAAGGTCGGGCTACACCTTC.